This record covers a single TCR beta chain. The data derive from a study of T cell responses to AZD1222 COVID-19 vaccine. Per the germline V gene, CDR1 is MNHNY and CDR2 is SVGAGI (reference sequence). Trimming pared 5 bases from V and 8 bases from J, leaving 15 bases between. CDR3 length: 13 amino acids. TCRdb's table, derived via immunoSEQ multiplex PCR, lists solely in-frame clones and lacks some. The profile covers about 180,000 clones, with 94% appearing a single time and roughly 1.5% taken by the ten largest. The source is an adult who received the AZD1222 COVID-19 vaccine. The material sequenced was peripheral blood, taken 28 days after the second AZD1222 dose. This rearrangement joins TRBV6-6 to TRBJ1-2; a possible D gene is TRBD1 (6 bases). The CDR3 DNA follows: TGTGCCAGCAGTCCCGGGGGGGCGGGCGGCTACACCTTC. This translates into CASSPGGAGGYTF.